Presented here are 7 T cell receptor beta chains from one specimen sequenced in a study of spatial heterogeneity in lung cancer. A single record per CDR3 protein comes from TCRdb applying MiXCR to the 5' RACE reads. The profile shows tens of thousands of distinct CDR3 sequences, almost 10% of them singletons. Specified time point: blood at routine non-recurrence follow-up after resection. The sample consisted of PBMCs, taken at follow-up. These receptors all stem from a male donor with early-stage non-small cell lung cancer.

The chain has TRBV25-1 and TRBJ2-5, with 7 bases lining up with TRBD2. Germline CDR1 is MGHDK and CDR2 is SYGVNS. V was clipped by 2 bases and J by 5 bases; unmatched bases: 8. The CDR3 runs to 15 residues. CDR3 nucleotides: TGTGCCAGCAGTGAAAATCTGGGAGGGGTTGAGACCCAGTACTTC. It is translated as CASSENLGGVETQYF.

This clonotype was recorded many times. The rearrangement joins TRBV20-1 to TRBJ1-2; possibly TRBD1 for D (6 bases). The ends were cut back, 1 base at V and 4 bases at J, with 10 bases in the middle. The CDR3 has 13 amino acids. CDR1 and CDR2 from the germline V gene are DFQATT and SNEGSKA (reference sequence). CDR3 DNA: TGCAGTGCTAGAGCGGCAGGGGCCTATGGCTACACCTTC. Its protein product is CSARAAGAYGYTF.

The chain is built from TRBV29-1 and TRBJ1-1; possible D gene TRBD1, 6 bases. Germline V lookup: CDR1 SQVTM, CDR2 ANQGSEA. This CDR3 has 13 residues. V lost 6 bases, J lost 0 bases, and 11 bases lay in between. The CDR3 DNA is TGCAGCGTAAGGGGGAAGGTGAACACTGAAGCTTTCTTT. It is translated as CSVRGKVNTEAFF.

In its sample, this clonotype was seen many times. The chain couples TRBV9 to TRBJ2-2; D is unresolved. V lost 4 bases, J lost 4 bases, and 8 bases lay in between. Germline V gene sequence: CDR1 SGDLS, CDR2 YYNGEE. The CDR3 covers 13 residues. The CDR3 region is CASSLTVTGELFF. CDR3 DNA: TGTGCCAGCAGCCTTACGGTCACCGGGGAGCTGTTTTTT.

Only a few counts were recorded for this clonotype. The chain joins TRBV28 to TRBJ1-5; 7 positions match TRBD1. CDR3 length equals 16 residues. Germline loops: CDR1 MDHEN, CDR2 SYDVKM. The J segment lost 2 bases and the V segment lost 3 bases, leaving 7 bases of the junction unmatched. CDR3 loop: CASSFNRGGGNQPQHF. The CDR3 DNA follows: TGTGCCAGCAGTTTTAACAGGGGTGGGGGCAATCAGCCCCAGCATTTT. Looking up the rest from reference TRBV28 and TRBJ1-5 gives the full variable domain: DVKVTQSSRYLVKRTGEKVFLECVQDMDHENMFWYRQDPGLGLRLIYFSYDVKMKEKGDIPEGYSVSREKKERFSLILESASTNQTSMYLCASSFNRGGGNQPQHFGDGTRLSIL.

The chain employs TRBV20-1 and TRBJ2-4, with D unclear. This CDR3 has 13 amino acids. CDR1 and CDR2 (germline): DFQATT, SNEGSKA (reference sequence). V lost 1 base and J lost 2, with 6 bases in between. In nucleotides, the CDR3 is TGCAGTGCTAGAGTGGAGCCCAAAAACATTCAGTACTTC. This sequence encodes CSARVEPKNIQYF.

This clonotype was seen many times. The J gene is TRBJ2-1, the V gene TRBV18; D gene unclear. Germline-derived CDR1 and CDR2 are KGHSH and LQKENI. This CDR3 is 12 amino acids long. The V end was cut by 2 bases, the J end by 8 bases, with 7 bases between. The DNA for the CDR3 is TGTGCCAGCTCACCAAGGGCGGATGAGCAGTTCTTC. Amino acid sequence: CASSPRADEQFF.